Each of the 21 T cell receptor beta chains below was sequenced from the same sample in a study of T cell repertoires in cytomegalovirus infection. The antigens for these receptors are not known. TCRdb re-called the reads through MiXCR, storing one row per CDR3 protein. Of about 740,000 distinct CDR3 sequences listed, around 35% are singletons. Sequencing used cultured PBMCs, obtained from culture after CMV antigen stimulation. The origin of the receptors is a human donor in good health (CMV status not recorded). Some clones in this sample may be carry-over from other donors' samples.

The chain joins TRBV5-4 to TRBJ1-2; TRBD1 matches 7 bases. The CDR3 has 16 amino acids. CDR1 and CDR2 from the germline V gene are SGHNT and YYREEE (reference sequence). The V and J ends lost 0 bases and 1 base, in that order; junction bases with no gene match: 6. This CDR3 reads CASSLGGTVGNYGYTF. CDR3 nucleotides: TGTGCCAGCAGCTTGGGCGGGACAGTGGGTAACTATGGCTACACCTTC.

This clonotype was seen many times. DNA for the CDR3: TGTGCCAGCAGAAAAAGGACCGGTCGGACTGAAGCTTTCTTT. Translated: CASRKRTGRTEAFF. The chain has TRBV7-2 and TRBJ1-1; D is ambiguous. Per the germline V gene, CDR1 is SGHTA and CDR2 is FQGNSA. V dropped 6 bases and J dropped 5 bases, with 16 bases sitting between them. The CDR3 extends over 14 amino acids.

The V call is TRBV2, the J call TRBJ1-2; 8 positions agree with TRBD1. Losses at the gene ends were 5 bases for V and 4 bases for J; bases not matched to a gene: 6. This CDR3 contains 14 residues. Germline V gives CDR1 SNHLY, CDR2 FYNNEI. The CDR3 spells CASSPDRAGYGYTF. The CDR3 bases are TGTGCCAGCAGTCCGGACAGGGCCGGCTATGGCTACACCTTC.

The gene calls are TRBV20-1 and TRBJ1-1; D not resolved. Germline loops: CDR1 DFQATT, CDR2 SNEGSKA (reference sequence). The V end was cut by 5 bases, the J end by 1 base, with 14 bases between. The CDR3 runs to 14 residues. CDR3 nucleotides: TGCAGTGCTCTTAGAACGGTTTCGAACACTGAAGCTTTCTTT. Its protein product is CSALRTVSNTEAFF.

The table lists this clonotype with many counts. The V and J genes are TRBV7-2 and TRBJ1-5, with a tentative D call TRBD1 (6 bases). Between the trimmed V and J ends, which lost 4 bases and 5 bases, there was a span of 12 bases. From germline, CDR1 is SGHTA and CDR2 FQGNSA. This CDR3 has 14 residues. CDR3 coding DNA: TGTGCCAGCAGCTCACAGGGTCCCTATCAGCCCCAGCATTTT. It encodes CASSSQGPYQPQHF.

At least ten counts were recorded for this clonotype. The rearrangement uses TRBV7-9 and TRBJ2-3, with 7 positions matching TRBD2. The V and J ends lost 1 base and 6 bases, in that order; junction bases with no gene match: 7. Looked up from germline, CDR1 is SEHNR and CDR2 is FQNEAQ (reference sequence). This CDR3 comprises 15 residues. The CDR3 DNA sequence: TGTGCCAGCAGCTTAGGGGGCAGCGGGACGGATACGCAGTATTTT. It yields the protein CASSLGGSGTDTQYF.

The chain combines TRBV18 with TRBJ1-1, with 11 positions matching TRBD1. There are 17 residues in the CDR3. V shed 4 bases and J 1 base; nucleotides not matched to a gene: 8. Germline loops: CDR1 KGHSH, CDR2 LQKENI. The CDR3 coding sequence is TGTGCCAGCTCACGGACAGGGGGCCCCGCCACGAACACTGAAGCTTTCTTT. This translates into CASSRTGGPATNTEAFF.

A few counts support this clonotype. The chain links TRBV6-2 or TRBV6-3 to TRBJ2-7; no clear D gene. The CDR3 is made up of 12 amino acids. V gave up 2 bases and J gave up 5 bases, with 7 bases separating them. CDR1 and CDR2 from the germline V gene are MNHEY and SVGEGT. CDR3 DNA: TGTGCCAGCAGTTACGGGCCTAACGAGCAGTACTTC. It yields the protein CASSYGPNEQYF.

The rearrangement uses TRBV2 and TRBJ1-6; 9 positions agree with TRBD1. V shed 7 bases, J shed 7 bases, and the junction held 8 bases outside the gene matches. The CDR3 covers 15 residues. CDR1 and CDR2 (germline): SNHLY, FYNNEI. The CDR3 sequence: CASTELTGGNSPLHF. In DNA form, the CDR3 reads TGTGCCAGCACGGAATTGACAGGGGGGAATTCACCCCTCCACTTT.

The chain has TRBV7-2 and TRBJ2-5; no clear D gene. Trimming removed 5 bases at V and 1 base at J, with 11 bases between. The CDR3 totals 14 residues. CDR1 SGHTA and CDR2 FQGNSA come from the germline V gene. DNA of the CDR3: TGTGCCAGCAGCGCCGCCTTAACCCAAGAGACCCAGTACTTC. It yields the protein CASSAALTQETQYF. The complete variable domain, with remaining parts taken from reference TRBV7-2 and TRBJ2-5, reads GAGVSQSPSNKVTEKGKDVELRCDPISGHTALYWYRQSLGQGLEFLIYFQGNSAPDKSGLPSDRFSAERTGGSVSTLTIQRTQQEDSAVYLCASSAALTQETQYFGPGTRLLVL.

V and J are TRBV7-9 and TRBJ2-2, with 9 bases fitting TRBD2. Trimming took 6 bases from V and 11 from J; bases not matched to a gene: 4. This CDR3 is built from 12 residues. Per the germline V gene, CDR1 is SEHNR and CDR2 is FQNEAQ (reference sequence). For the CDR3, the DNA is TGTGCCAGCAGGGGCCTAGCGGGAGAGCTGTTTTTT. Protein product: CASRGLAGELFF. Combining the CDR3 with reference TRBV7-9 and TRBJ2-2 gives the whole variable domain DTGVSQNPRHKITKRGQNVTFRCDPISEHNRLYWYRQTLGQGPEFLTYFQNEAQLEKSRLLSDRFSAERPKGSFSTLEIQRTEQGDSAMYLCASRGLAGELFFGEGSRLTVL.

The chain uses TRBV25-1 and TRBJ1-1; TRBD1 agrees at 10 bases. The V gene's germline CDR1 is MGHDK and CDR2 SYGVNS. The CDR3 extends over 17 amino acids. V trimming: 4 bases; J trimming: 4 bases; junction bases outside the gene matches: 12. This chain's CDR3 is CASSGRTGGNVGTEAFF. For the CDR3, the DNA is TGTGCCAGCAGTGGTCGGACAGGGGGGAACGTGGGCACTGAAGCTTTCTTT.

The V call is TRBV7-9, the J call TRBJ2-1; 10 nucleotides agree with TRBD2. The CDR3 contains 17 residues. Germline V gene lookup returns CDR1 SEHNR and CDR2 FQNEAQ (reference sequence). J was trimmed by 1 base and V by 1 base; bases with no gene match: 4. The DNA of the CDR3 is TGTGCCAGCAGCTTAGGATCTAGCGGGGGTTCCTACAATGAGCAGTTCTTC. This encodes CASSLGSSGGSYNEQFF.

This clonotype was recorded a few times. The chain links TRBV7-9 to TRBJ2-7; TRBD2 agrees at 8 bases. In germline, CDR1 is SEHNR, CDR2 FQNEAQ (reference sequence). V dropped 5 bases and J dropped 4; count of bases not matched to a gene: 10. This CDR3 has 15 amino acids. CDR3 sequence: CASSPGGGTRYEQYF. The CDR3 DNA is TGTGCCAGCAGCCCCGGGGGGGGGACGCGGTACGAGCAGTACTTC.

J is TRBJ2-5 and V is TRBV10-3; unclear D gene. V lost 4 bases, J lost 4 bases, and 10 bases lay in between. Germline V CDR1 and CDR2: ENHRY, SYGVKD. The CDR3 extends over 13 amino acids. DNA of the CDR3: TGTGCCATCAGTGTCGATAGAGCAGAGACCCAGTACTTC. This encodes CAISVDRAETQYF.

J is TRBJ2-3 and V is TRBV3-1; D not resolved. This CDR3 comprises 14 residues. V was shortened by 1 base and J by 2 bases, with 7 bases between the two germline ends. Germline-derived CDR1 and CDR2 are LGHDT and YNNKEL (reference sequence). CDR3 region: CASSQAGHTDTQYF. CDR3 bases: TGTGCCAGCAGCCAAGCGGGCCACACAGATACGCAGTATTTT.

This clonotype was detected a few times. In DNA, the CDR3 is TGTGCCAGTAGCGGAGGATACGAAGAGACCCAGTACTTC. Translation: CASSGGYEETQYF. J is TRBJ2-5 and V is TRBV19; a possible D gene is TRBD2 (5 bases). The CDR3 extends over 13 amino acids. CDR1 is LNHDA and CDR2 is SQIVND in the germline V gene (reference sequence). Trimming took off 6 bases at V and 3 bases at J, with 11 bases between the two ends. The whole variable domain, remainder taken from reference TRBV19 and TRBJ2-5, is DGGITQSPKYLFRKEGQNVTLSCEQNLNHDAMYWYRQDPGQGLRLIYYSQIVNDFQKGDIAEGYSVSREKKESFPLTVTSAQKNPTAFYLCASSGGYEETQYFGPGTRLLVL.

V usage is TRBV5-4 and J usage is TRBJ1-1, with D possibly matching TRBD1 (5 bases). V lost 4 bases to trimming and J lost 3 bases, with 16 bases between them. Germline-derived CDR1 and CDR2 are SGHNT and YYREEE (reference sequence). CDR3 size: 15 residues. The CDR3 region has the DNA TGTGCCAGCAGCAAGGACAATGCGGGGGACACTGAAGCTTTCTTT. This codes for CASSKDNAGDTEAFF.

V usage is TRBV6-2 or TRBV6-3 and J usage is TRBJ2-5, with D perhaps matching TRBD1 (8 bases). Germline V lookup: CDR1 MNHEY, CDR2 SVGEGT. This CDR3 spans 15 amino acids. V lost 7 bases, J lost 5 bases, and 20 bases lay in between. The CDR3 DNA reads as TGTGCCAGCACTTGGGCCCAGCGGGACAGGGAGACCCAGTACTTC. Translated, it gives CASTWAQRDRETQYF.

The rearrangement uses TRBV6-6 and TRBJ2-5; D not resolved. Germline loops: CDR1 MNHNY, CDR2 SVGAGI (reference sequence). The V gene lost 6 bases and the J gene lost 5 bases, with 13 bases spanning the gap. The length of the CDR3 is 13 residues. The CDR3 is CASSRGPWETQYF. The CDR3 DNA reads as TGTGCCAGCAGCCGCGGTCCCTGGGAGACCCAGTACTTC.

This clonotype was recorded only once. The V call is TRBV11-2, the J call TRBJ2-7; D possibly uses TRBD1 or TRBD2 (5 bases each). The CDR3 has 12 residues. Trimming left V 5 bases short and J 11 bases short, with 16 bases between. Germline V gives CDR1 SGHAT, CDR2 FQNNGV. CDR3 DNA: TGTGCCAGCAGCCCGGTTTTCGGGACGGAGTACTTC. Protein sequence: CASSPVFGTEYF.